The 21 T cell receptor beta chains below come from one sample, sequenced in a study of blood T cells in healthy people across ages. Through a sample-barcoded 5' primer and a J-beta primer mix, a second PCR was run for about 7 to 12 cycles. MiXCR was run by TCRdb on the 5' RACE reads, yielding one entry per CDR3 protein. This sample has about 800,000 distinct CDR3 sequences, with nearly 60% found just once. The specimen was blood. The receptors originated from a man aged 30-40 years in good health.

The V and J genes are TRBV25-1 and TRBJ1-2, with 8 bases fitting TRBD1. Germline V gives CDR1 MGHDK, CDR2 SYGVNS. With V trimmed by 2 bases and J by 8 bases, 7 bases remained unmatched. CDR3 size: 14 residues. Written as DNA, the CDR3 is TGTGCCAGCAGTGAAGGACAGGGTGCAAAGGGCTACACCTTC. Translation: CASSEGQGAKGYTF.

There are a few counts of this clonotype. The rearrangement joins TRBV12-3 or TRBV12-4 to TRBJ1-2, with no clear D. Between the trimmed V and J ends, which lost 2 bases and 4 bases, there was a span of 5 bases. The CDR3 has 12 amino acids. The CDR3, as DNA: TGTGCCAGCAGTTTATACGGCTATGGCTACACCTTC. It encodes CASSLYGYGYTF.

This chain uses TRBV7-2 with TRBJ2-7, with 9 bases identical to TRBD2. There are 16 residues in the CDR3. The V and J ends lost 0 bases and 6 bases, in that order; junction bases with no gene match: 9. Germline-derived CDR1 and CDR2 are SGHTA and FQGNSA. CDR3 nucleotide sequence: TGTGCCAGCAGCTTAGCGCGCGCGGGGGGGCTCGGCGAGCAGTACTTC. This encodes CASSLARAGGLGEQYF.

The chain links TRBV20-1 to TRBJ2-3; no firm D call. The CDR3 is 14 residues long. The V gene lost 0 bases and the J gene lost 2 bases, with 9 bases spanning the gap. From germline, CDR1 is DFQATT and CDR2 SNEGSKA (reference sequence). The CDR3: CSARDPKYTDTQYF. The CDR3 DNA is TGCAGTGCTAGAGATCCAAAATACACAGATACGCAGTATTTT.

Note on this clonotype: This clone may be a read error of a much larger clone one base away. The chain couples TRBV20-1 to TRBJ2-4; D gene uncertain. The J call may not be correct, given that the DNA end is closer to TRBJ2-7. There are 12 residues in the CDR3. From germline, CDR1 is DFQATT and CDR2 SNEGSKA (reference sequence). For the CDR3, the DNA is TGCAGTGCTCAGAGAAATAGCTACGAGCAGTACTTC. Encoded protein: CSAQRNSYEQYF.

The gene calls are TRBV10-3 and TRBJ2-5; 7 bases are a match to TRBD2. The assigned J gene may be wrong: the sequence end matches TRBJ2-7 better. CDR3 length: 13 amino acids. The germline CDR1 and CDR2 sequences are ENHRY and SYGVKD. CDR3: CAMNSGIGDEQYF. CDR3 bases: TGTGCCATGAACAGCGGGATAGGCGACGAGCAGTACTTC.

The CDR3 DNA reads TGTGCCAGCAGTGACTCAGGGTGGACAGCCTACAATGAGCAGTTCTTC. This codes for CASSDSGWTAYNEQFF. The chain has TRBV6-4 and TRBJ2-1, with D maybe TRBD1 (6 bases). The CDR3 has 16 residues. The V end was cut by 0 bases, the J end by 2 bases, with 11 bases between. CDR1 is MRHNA, CDR2 SNTAGT, per germline.

The genes are TRBV10-1 and TRBJ2-5; D gene ambiguous. CDR1 is WNHNN, CDR2 SYGVQD, per germline (reference sequence). The CDR3 has 15 residues. Trimming stripped 2 bases from V and 1 base from J, with 11 bases between. The CDR3 sequence: CASSEGGKPQETQYF. CDR3 sequence (DNA): TGCGCCAGCAGTGAGGGTGGGAAGCCCCAAGAGACCCAGTACTTC.

This clonotype showed up just once. The chain employs TRBV6-2 or TRBV6-3 and TRBJ2-1, with D hard to call. V lost 2 bases, J lost 6 bases, and 11 bases lay in between. CDR3 length: 14 residues. Germline CDR1 MNHEY, CDR2 SVGEGT. The CDR3 DNA sequence: TGTGCCAGCAGTTACGAACTACAGACCAATGAGCAGTTCTTC. It translates to CASSYELQTNEQFF.

The CDR3, as DNA: TGCAGCGTTGAAGTCCGACAGGGATCCTATGGCTACACCTTC. Encoded protein: CSVEVRQGSYGYTF. J is TRBJ1-2 and V is TRBV29-1, with 7 bases aligning to TRBD1. The germline gives CDR1 SQVTM, CDR2 ANQGSEA. The CDR3 is 14 amino acids. The trim removed 1 base at V and 4 bases at J, leaving 6 bases unmatched. The entire variable domain, with the rest obtained from reference TRBV29-1 and TRBJ1-2, is as follows: SAVISQKPSRDICQRGTSLTIQCQVDSQVTMMFWYRQQPGQSLTLIATANQGSEATYESGFVIDKFPISRPNLTFSTLTVSNMSPEDSSIYLCSVEVRQGSYGYTFGSGTRLTVV.

This clonotype was found a few times. The rearrangement links TRBV6-6 to TRBJ2-5, with D perhaps TRBD1 or TRBD2 (5 bases each). Germline CDR1 and CDR2: MNHNY and SVGAGI (reference sequence). The CDR3 has 13 residues. Deletions cut 4 bases from V and 7 bases from J, with 13 bases between. The CDR3 nucleotides are TGTGCCAGCAGTTCCGGGGCCCCTCCGACCCAGTACTTC. Translating gives CASSSGAPPTQYF.

This clonotype was picked up a small number of times. The DNA for the CDR3 is TGTGCCATCAGTCTTGAGGCGAATACTGAAGCTTTCTTT. It translates to CAISLEANTEAFF. This chain connects TRBV10-3 to TRBJ1-1; D is unclear. The germline gives CDR1 ENHRY, CDR2 SYGVKD. The CDR3 runs 13 residues. V shed 5 bases and J shed 5 bases, with 12 bases lying between them.

Worth noting for this clonotype: A read error is possible here, since a much larger clone lies one base away. This chain joins TRBV7-2 and TRBJ2-3; a weak D match, TRBD2 (5 bases). V shed 4 bases and J shed 10 bases, with 9 bases lying between them. Looked up from germline, CDR1 is SGHTA and CDR2 is FQGNSA. The CDR3 length is 11 residues. The CDR3 is CASSSGSAQYF. The CDR3 DNA reads as TGTGCCAGCAGCTCGGGATCGGCGCAGTATTTT.

J is TRBJ2-4 and V is TRBV28, with a tentative D call TRBD2 (5 bases). The germline V gene encodes CDR1 MDHEN and CDR2 SYDVKM. V lost 3 bases and J 7 bases, leaving 13 bases between the germline ends. The CDR3 is 14 residues long. The CDR3 DNA is TGTGCCAGCAGTTTTCGGGGAACGTCGAACATTCAGTACTTC. Amino acid sequence: CASSFRGTSNIQYF.

The rearrangement links TRBV29-1 to TRBJ1-4, with 8 nucleotides matching TRBD1. V trimming: 3 bases; J trimming: 8 bases; junction bases outside the gene matches: 8. The CDR3 is 14 residues long. Germline CDR1 and CDR2: SQVTM and ANQGSEA. The CDR3 loop is CSVDGTQGDEKLFF. The CDR3 DNA reads as TGCAGCGTTGATGGTACACAGGGGGACGAAAAACTGTTTTTT.

The chain employs TRBV25-1 and TRBJ1-1; possible D gene TRBD1, 6 bases. This CDR3 region has 14 residues. The ends were cut back, 7 bases at V and 3 bases at J, with 15 bases in the middle. Germline V gives CDR1 MGHDK, CDR2 SYGVNS. The CDR3: CASKGSGADTEAFF. As DNA, the CDR3 is TGTGCCAGCAAAGGGTCAGGGGCGGACACTGAAGCTTTCTTT. The full variable domain, in which reference TRBV25-1 and TRBJ1-1 provide the parts outside the CDR3, is EADIYQTPRYLVIGTGKKITLECSQTMGHDKMYWYQQDPGMELHLIHYSYGVNSTEKGDLSSESTVSRIRTEHFPLTLESARPSHTSQYLCASKGSGADTEAFFGQGTRLTVV.

The chain recombines TRBV7-2 with TRBJ2-7; tentative D call: TRBD2 (6 bases). The CDR3 is 15 amino acids. V shed 8 bases and J shed 4 bases, with 21 bases lying between them. Germline CDR1 SGHTA, CDR2 FQGNSA. The DNA for the CDR3 is TGTGCCAGCGAGATGGCTCCGGAGGGGCGTTACGAGCAGTACTTC. Translating gives CASEMAPEGRYEQYF. The full variable domain, in which reference TRBV7-2 and TRBJ2-7 provide the parts outside the CDR3, is GAGVSQSPSNKVTEKGKDVELRCDPISGHTALYWYRQSLGQGLEFLIYFQGNSAPDKSGLPSDRFSAERTGGSVSTLTIQRTQQEDSAVYLCASEMAPEGRYEQYFGPGTRLTVT.

The chain combines TRBV20-1 with TRBJ2-5; D is unclear. From germline, CDR1 is DFQATT and CDR2 SNEGSKA (reference sequence). V lost 0 bases and J 4 bases, leaving 18 bases between the germline ends. The CDR3 extends over 16 amino acids. In DNA form, the CDR3 reads TGCAGTGCTAGAGATCTGTCTGCTAGTGCTAGAGAGACCCAGTACTTC. It is translated as CSARDLSASARETQYF.

The chain is built from TRBV30 and TRBJ2-1; 9 nucleotides agree with TRBD2. There are 15 residues in the CDR3. Trimming cost V 5 bases and J 5 bases; bases outside gene matches: 10. Germline V gene lookup returns CDR1 GTSNPN and CDR2 SVGIG (reference sequence). CDR3 loop: CAWLAGSGGNNEQFF. CDR3 bases: TGTGCCTGGCTGGCAGGTAGCGGGGGTAACAATGAGCAGTTCTTC.

The chain employs TRBV4-3 and TRBJ2-3; a weak D match, TRBD1 (5 bases). CDR1 and CDR2 (germline): LGHNA, YSLEER. This CDR3 is built from 15 residues. The V end was cut by 5 bases, the J end by 8 bases, with 20 bases between. CDR3 sequence (DNA): TGCGCCAGCAGCTCCCTTTTTGGGGCCGTGGGTACGCAGTATTTT. Translation: CASSSLFGAVGTQYF.

This rearrangement joins TRBV20-1 to TRBJ2-3, with 7 positions matching TRBD2. Germline-derived CDR1 and CDR2 are DFQATT and SNEGSKA (reference sequence). The junction had 5 bases not matched to a gene; V was cut back by 2 bases and J by 0 bases. The CDR3 runs 15 residues. CDR3 amino acids: CSARNAGESTDTQYF. The CDR3, as DNA: TGCAGTGCTAGAAACGCGGGGGAAAGCACAGATACGCAGTATTTT.